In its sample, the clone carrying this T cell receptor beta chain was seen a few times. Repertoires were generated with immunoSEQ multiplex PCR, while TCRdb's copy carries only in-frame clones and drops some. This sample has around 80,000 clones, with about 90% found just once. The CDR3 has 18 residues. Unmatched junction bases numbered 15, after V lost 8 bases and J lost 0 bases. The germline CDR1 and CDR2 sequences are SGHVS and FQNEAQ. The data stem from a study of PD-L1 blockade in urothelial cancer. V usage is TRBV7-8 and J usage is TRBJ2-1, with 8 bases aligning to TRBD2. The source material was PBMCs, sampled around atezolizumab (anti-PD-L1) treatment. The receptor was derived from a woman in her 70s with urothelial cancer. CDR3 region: CASSRVGGGTSSYNEQFF. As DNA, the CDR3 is TGTGCCAGCTCCCGGGTAGGCGGGGGGACTAGCTCCTACAATGAGCAGTTCTTC.